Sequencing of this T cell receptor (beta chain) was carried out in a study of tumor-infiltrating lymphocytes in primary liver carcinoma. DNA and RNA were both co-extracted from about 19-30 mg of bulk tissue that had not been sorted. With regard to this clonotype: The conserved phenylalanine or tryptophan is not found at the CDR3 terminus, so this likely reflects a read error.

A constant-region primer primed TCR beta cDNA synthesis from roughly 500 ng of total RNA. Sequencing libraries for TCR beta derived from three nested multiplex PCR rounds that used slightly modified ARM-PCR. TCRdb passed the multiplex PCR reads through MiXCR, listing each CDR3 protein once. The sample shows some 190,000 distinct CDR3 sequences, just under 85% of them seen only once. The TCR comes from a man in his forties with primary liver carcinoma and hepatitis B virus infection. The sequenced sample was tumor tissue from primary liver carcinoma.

CDR3 sequence: CASSQDQGPYPAFI. The CDR3 nucleotides read TGTGCCAGCAGCCAAGATCAGGGACCTTACCCAGCTTTCATT. The chain employs TRBV14 and TRBJ1-1; maybe TRBD1 (5 bases). CDR3 length: 14 amino acids. The V gene lost 0 bases and the J gene lost 10 bases, with 15 bases spanning the gap. CDR1 is SGHDN, CDR2 FVKESK, per germline.